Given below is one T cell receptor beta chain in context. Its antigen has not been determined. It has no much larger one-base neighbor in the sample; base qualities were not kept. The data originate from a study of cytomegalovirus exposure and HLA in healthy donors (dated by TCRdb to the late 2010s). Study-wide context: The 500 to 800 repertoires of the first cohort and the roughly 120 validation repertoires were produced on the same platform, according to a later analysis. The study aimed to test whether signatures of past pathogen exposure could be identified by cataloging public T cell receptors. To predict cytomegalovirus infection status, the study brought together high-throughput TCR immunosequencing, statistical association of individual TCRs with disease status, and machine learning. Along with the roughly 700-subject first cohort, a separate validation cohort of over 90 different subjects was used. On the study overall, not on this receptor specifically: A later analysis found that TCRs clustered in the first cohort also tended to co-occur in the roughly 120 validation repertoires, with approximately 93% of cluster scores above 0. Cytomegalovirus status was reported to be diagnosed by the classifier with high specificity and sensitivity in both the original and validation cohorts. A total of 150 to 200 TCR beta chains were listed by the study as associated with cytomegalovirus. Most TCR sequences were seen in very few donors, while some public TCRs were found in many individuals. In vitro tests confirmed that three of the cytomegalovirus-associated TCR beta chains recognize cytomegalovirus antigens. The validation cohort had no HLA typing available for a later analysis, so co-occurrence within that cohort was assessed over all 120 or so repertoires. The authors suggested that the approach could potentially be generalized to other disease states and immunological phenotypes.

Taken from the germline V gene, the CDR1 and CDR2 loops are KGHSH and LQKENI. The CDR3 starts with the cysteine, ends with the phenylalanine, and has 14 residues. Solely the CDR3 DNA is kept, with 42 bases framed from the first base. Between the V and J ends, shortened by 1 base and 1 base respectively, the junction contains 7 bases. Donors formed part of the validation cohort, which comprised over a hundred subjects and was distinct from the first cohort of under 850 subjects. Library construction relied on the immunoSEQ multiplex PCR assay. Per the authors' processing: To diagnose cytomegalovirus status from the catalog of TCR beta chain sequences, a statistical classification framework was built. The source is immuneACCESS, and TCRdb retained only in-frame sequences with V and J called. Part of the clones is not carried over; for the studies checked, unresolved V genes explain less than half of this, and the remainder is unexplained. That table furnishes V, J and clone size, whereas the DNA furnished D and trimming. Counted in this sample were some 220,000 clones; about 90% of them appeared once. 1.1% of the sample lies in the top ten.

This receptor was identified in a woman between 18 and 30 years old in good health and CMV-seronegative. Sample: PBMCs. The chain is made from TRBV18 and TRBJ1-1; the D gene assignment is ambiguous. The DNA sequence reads TGTGCCAGCTCACCACAAGCAGGGAACACTGAAGCTTTCTTT. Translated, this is CASSPQAGNTEAFF.